This entry concerns a single TCR beta chain. These data come from a study of blood T cell repertoires in COVID-19. Overall study: In each case, the material was cDNA or gDNA derived from T cells, B-cell-depleted T cells, or PBMCs.

Only in-frame clones appear in the TCRdb table, and some are missing; sequencing was by immunoSEQ multiplex PCR. Here the sample spans about 370,000 clones, around 87% being singletons. Germline assignment: CDR1 MDHEN and CDR2 SYDVKM. This CDR3 spans 12 amino acids. The V gene lost 7 bases and the J gene lost 4 bases, with 10 bases spanning the gap. Recovered status applied to Cohort 3 donors who had two consecutive negative PCRs. It also applied to those with clearance or with symptom resolution. The chain couples TRBV28 to TRBJ1-2; D is undetermined. Sequenced input: PBMCs or T cells enriched from blood (not recorded which). The receptor was isolated from a man aged 18-30 years who had recovered from COVID-19. Here the CDR3 DNA reads TGTGCCAGCACCAGTGTTTTCTATGGCTACACCTTC. Protein: CASTSVFYGYTF.